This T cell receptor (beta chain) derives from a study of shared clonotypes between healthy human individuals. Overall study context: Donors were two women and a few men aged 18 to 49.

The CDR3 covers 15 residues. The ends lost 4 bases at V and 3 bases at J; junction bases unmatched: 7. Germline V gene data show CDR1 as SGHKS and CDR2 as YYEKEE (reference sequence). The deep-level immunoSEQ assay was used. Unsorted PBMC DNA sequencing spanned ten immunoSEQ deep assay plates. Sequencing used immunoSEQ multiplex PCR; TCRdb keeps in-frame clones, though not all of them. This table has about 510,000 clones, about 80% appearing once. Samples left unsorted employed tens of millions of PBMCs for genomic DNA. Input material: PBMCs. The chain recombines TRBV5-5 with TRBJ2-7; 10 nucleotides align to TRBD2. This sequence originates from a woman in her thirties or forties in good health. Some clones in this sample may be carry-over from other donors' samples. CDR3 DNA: TGTGCCAGCAGCATGCCAGCGGGAGGGCTCTACGAGCAGTACTTC. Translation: CASSMPAGGLYEQYF.